This T cell receptor (beta chain) appears in the sequencing data of a study of blood T cell repertoires in COVID-19. Methods used by the authors: Amplifying reference gene primers gave estimates of nucleated cell counts. Clones were sequenced by immunoSEQ multiplex PCR, and TCRdb holds only the in-frame ones, with some missing. V, J and clone size are those of that table, while D and trimming were read from the DNA. The sample contains 55,000 to 65,000 clones, 75% to 85% of which appear only once. While infection was still active, Seattle patients were enrolled and then followed longitudinally. CDR3 length: 15 residues. CDR1 MNHEY and CDR2 SMNVEV come from the germline V gene (reference sequence). With V trimmed by 2 bases and J by 2 bases, 3 bases remained unmatched.

Sequencing used peripheral blood. This chain links TRBV27 with TRBJ1-2; 9 bases are shared with TRBD1. This TCR derives from a man aged 60 to 75 with COVID-19, enrolled during active disease. The CDR3 region is CASSLMTGGNYGYTF. The CDR3 region has the DNA TGTGCCAGCAGTTTAATGACAGGGGGAAACTATGGCTACACCTTC.